In its sample, the clone carrying this T cell receptor beta chain was seen a few times. TCRdb reprocessed the reads with MiXCR, giving one entry per CDR3 protein. The sample records approximately 180,000 distinct CDR3 sequences, 8% to 10% being singletons. This record belongs to a study of T cell repertoires in cytomegalovirus infection. In germline, CDR1 is LGHNA, CDR2 YNFKEQ. The CDR3 length is 14 residues. V was pared by 1 base and J by 6 bases, with 13 bases between. The rearrangement links TRBV4-2 to TRBJ2-7; the D gene is possibly TRBD2 (5 bases). This TCR derives from a human donor in good health (CMV status not recorded). Some clones in this sample may be carry-over from other donors' samples. The sequenced sample was PBMCs. In DNA form, the CDR3 reads TGTGCCAGCAGCCAAGCGAGCACTAGTTCCGAGCAGTACTTC. It is translated as CASSQASTSSEQYF.